The 20 T cell receptor beta chains below all came from one sample that was sequenced in a study of blood T cell repertoires in COVID-19 (dated by TCRdb to 2020 to 2022). Library construction relied on the immunoSEQ multiplex PCR assay. The table comes from immuneACCESS by way of TCRdb, which keeps in-frame sequences with V and J called. Part of the clones is missing from these tables; in studies checked, under half for an unresolved V gene and the rest for unknown reasons. This sample lists about 14,000 clones; roughly four fifths were detected once. The ten biggest clones cover 20% to 25% of the sample. Sequencing was performed on peripheral blood. Receptors originate from a woman aged 60-75 years with acute or convalescent COVID-19.

The genes are TRBV7-2 and TRBJ1-6, with a weak D call TRBD1 (6 bases). The germline V gene encodes CDR1 SGHTA and CDR2 FQGNSA. The CDR3 spans 14 residues. Trimming cost V 2 bases and J 6 bases, with 8 bases left between them. CDR3 protein: CASSLTGSNSPLHF. The CDR3 region has the DNA TGTGCCAGCAGCTTAACAGGGTCTAATTCACCCCTCCACTTT.

The V call is TRBV5-1, the J call TRBJ1-1; D is perhaps TRBD1 (6 bases). Trimming stripped 4 bases from V and 4 bases from J, with 14 bases between. Looked up from germline, CDR1 is SGHRS and CDR2 is YFSETQ. This CDR3 has 14 residues. The CDR3 bases are TGCGCCAGCAGCCTCACAGGGCCGGGCACTGAAGCTTTCTTT. Its translation is CASSLTGPGTEAFF.

V gene TRBV19 combines with J gene TRBJ1-5, with TRBD1 as a possible D gene (5 bases). Germline V gives CDR1 LNHDA, CDR2 SQIVND (reference sequence). Trimming took 2 bases from V and 0 from J, leaving 8 bases between them. This CDR3 spans 15 amino acids. The CDR3 nucleotides read TGTGCCAGTAGTATAACAGGCTATAGCAATCAGCCCCAGCATTTT. Its protein product is CASSITGYSNQPQHF.

This chain connects TRBV10-2 to TRBJ2-7; maybe TRBD1 (6 bases). From germline, CDR1 is WSHSY and CDR2 SAAADI. Trimming took off 4 bases at V and 4 bases at J, with 20 bases between the two ends. The CDR3 totals 16 residues. In DNA, the CDR3 is TGCGCCAGCAGTGGGATCAGGGGAGAGGAGCCTTACGAGCAGTACTTC. It yields the protein CASSGIRGEEPYEQYF.

The chain is built from TRBV11-2 and TRBJ1-1; D may be TRBD1 (6 bases). Germline lookup yields CDR1 SGHAT and CDR2 FQNNGV. The ends were cut back, 5 bases at V and 8 bases at J, with 15 bases in the middle. The CDR3 sequence is 13 residues long. The DNA for the CDR3 is TGTGCCAGCAGCAGAAACAGGGCTACGGAAGCTTTCTTT. It codes for CASSRNRATEAFF.

The gene calls are TRBV9 and TRBJ2-1; 7 bases map to TRBD2. The CDR3 runs to 15 residues. Germline CDR1 reads SGDLS; CDR2 reads YYNGEE. Unmatched junction bases numbered 4, after V lost 4 bases and J lost 0 bases. CDR3 coding DNA: TGTGCCAGCAGCCACGGGGGGAGCTCCTACAATGAGCAGTTCTTC. This gives the protein CASSHGGSSYNEQFF.

The chain couples TRBV5-4 to TRBJ1-4; TRBD1 matches at 7 bases. The trim removed 2 bases at V and 8 bases at J, leaving 6 bases unmatched. Germline V gene sequence: CDR1 SGHNT, CDR2 YYREEE (reference sequence). This CDR3 is built from 14 residues. CDR3 coding DNA: TGTGCCAGCAGCTTACAGGGGATGGACGAAAAACTGTTTTTT. Amino acid sequence: CASSLQGMDEKLFF.

The chain is built from TRBV27 and TRBJ1-5, with D unclear. Deletions cut 0 bases from V and 2 bases from J, with 5 bases between. The CDR3 has 14 amino acids. Per the germline V gene, CDR1 is MNHEY and CDR2 is SMNVEV (reference sequence). The CDR3 DNA reads as TGTGCCAGCAGTTTATCGCGGGGCAATCAGCCCCAGCATTTT. Translation gives CASSLSRGNQPQHF.

The chain recombines TRBV7-8 with TRBJ2-3, with 14 bases identical to TRBD2. The germline V gene encodes CDR1 SGHVS and CDR2 FQNEAQ. The CDR3 contains 17 residues. V lost 4 bases to trimming and J lost 4 bases; unmatched junction nucleotides: 7. In DNA, the CDR3 is TGTGCCAGCAGCTCGACCGGGACTAGCGGGAGCGCAGATACGCAGTATTTT. Its translation is CASSSTGTSGSADTQYF.

This clone appeared a few times. V gene TRBV7-3 combines with J gene TRBJ2-1, with D unclear. The CDR3 spans 13 residues. Germline V gives CDR1 SGHTA, CDR2 FQGTGA. The ends were cut back, 1 base at V and 8 bases at J, with 9 bases in the middle. CDR3 region: CASSLRSSDEQFF. In DNA, the CDR3 is TGTGCCAGCAGCTTAAGATCGTCAGATGAGCAGTTCTTC.

The chain is built from TRBV28 and TRBJ2-5; 7 nucleotides agree with TRBD1. CDR1 and CDR2 (germline): MDHEN, SYDVKM. Trimming removed 4 bases from V and 2 bases from J; junction bases left unmatched: 4. This CDR3 is built from 14 residues. The CDR3 nucleotides are TGTGCCAGCAGTTATAGGGGGCCTCAAGAGACCCAGTACTTC. Translating it yields CASSYRGPQETQYF.

The V and J genes are TRBV2 and TRBJ2-7; TRBD1 agrees at 10 bases. Germline assignment: CDR1 SNHLY and CDR2 FYNNEI. V lost 7 bases, J lost 7 bases, and 7 bases stayed unmatched. This CDR3 has 13 residues. The DNA for the CDR3 is TGTGCCAGCAAGATAGGACAGGGGGAAGAGCAGTACTTC. It codes for CASKIGQGEEQYF.

V and J are TRBV4-1 and TRBJ1-1, with D possibly being TRBD1 (6 bases). CDR3 length equals 15 residues. Germline V CDR1 and CDR2: MGHRA, YSYEKL. The V end lost 1 base, the J end lost 11 bases, and 20 bases lay between the germline ends. Written as DNA, the CDR3 is TGCGCCAGCAGCCAAGTAGACCGGGACATTCCCCGGGCTTTCTTT. It yields the protein CASSQVDRDIPRAFF.

The rearrangement joins TRBV11-2 to TRBJ2-1; 10 positions match TRBD2. J was trimmed by 3 bases and V by 2 bases; bases with no gene match: 7. Germline lookup yields CDR1 SGHAT and CDR2 FQNNGV. The CDR3 loop spans 17 amino acids. In DNA, the CDR3 is TGTGCCAGCAGCTTAAGCGGGAGGGCCTCTCTCTACAATGAGCAGTTCTTC. This codes for CASSLSGRASLYNEQFF.

The rearrangement links TRBV11-3 to TRBJ2-1, with 11 bases fitting TRBD2. The germline CDR1 and CDR2 sequences are SGHNT and YENEEA. Unmatched junction bases numbered 3, after V lost 2 bases and J lost 6 bases. The CDR3 contains 15 residues. The CDR3: CASSLTSGSGNEQFF. As DNA, the CDR3 is TGTGCCAGCAGCTTAACTAGCGGGAGTGGCAATGAGCAGTTCTTC. Full variable domain (outside the CDR3, taken from reference TRBV11-3 and TRBJ2-1): EAGVVQSPRYKIIEKKQPVAFWCNPISGHNTLYWYLQNLGQGPELLIRYENEEAVDDSQLPKDRFSAERLKGVDSTLKIQPAELGDSAVYLCASSLTSGSGNEQFFGPGTRLTVL.

This chain uses TRBV3-1 (or the pseudogene TRBV3-2) with TRBJ2-7; D is unclear. The CDR3 has 13 residues. The V end was cut by 4 bases, the J end by 6 bases, with 13 bases between. The germline V gene encodes CDR1 LGHDT and CDR2 YNNKEL (reference sequence). CDR3 sequence (DNA): TGTGCCAGCAGCCTTTCCCCTTCGGGCGAGCAGTACTTC. Translated: CASSLSPSGEQYF.

V usage is TRBV19 and J usage is TRBJ1-2, with TRBD1 as a possible D gene (5 bases). CDR1 LNHDA and CDR2 SQIVND come from the germline V gene (reference sequence). The CDR3 is 12 residues long. Trimming stripped 7 bases from V and 2 bases from J, with 8 bases between. The CDR3 DNA follows: TGTGCCAGTATGCGGGGGAACTATGGCTACACCTTC. This gives the protein CASMRGNYGYTF.

This chain connects TRBV18 to TRBJ1-1; D is perhaps TRBD1 (6 bases). CDR1 KGHSH and CDR2 LQKENI come from the germline V gene. CDR3 length: 16 residues. V lost 1 base and J 0 bases, leaving 12 bases between the germline ends. CDR3 region: CASSPRQVPMNTEAFF. For the CDR3, the DNA is TGTGCCAGCTCACCACGACAGGTACCGATGAACACTGAAGCTTTCTTT.

The chain carries TRBV7-9 and TRBJ1-1; D is possibly TRBD1 (5 bases). Trimming took 1 base from V and 10 from J, leaving 10 bases between them. There are 12 residues in the CDR3. Germline CDR1 reads SEHNR; CDR2 reads FQNEAQ (reference sequence). The CDR3 loop reads CASSLGSGGAFF. For the CDR3, the DNA is TGTGCCAGCAGCTTAGGTTCGGGGGGAGCTTTCTTT.

J is TRBJ2-7 and V is TRBV11-3, with TRBD1 identical over 10 bases. The V gene's germline CDR1 is SGHNT and CDR2 YENEEA. CDR3 length: 13 amino acids. With V trimmed by 4 bases and J by 6 bases, 3 bases remained unmatched. CDR3 in amino acids: CASSSGTGAEQYF. CDR3 bases: TGTGCCAGCAGCTCAGGGACAGGGGCCGAGCAGTACTTC.